These T cell receptor beta chains were read from a single sample in a study of naive and memory T cell subsets. TCRdb itself ran the UMI-ligation and nested PCR reads through MiXCR, one entry per CDR3 protein. The table records roughly 40,000 distinct CDR3 sequences, roughly 14% of them present only once. Sample: effector memory CD4+ T cells from blood. The receptors originated from a human donor in good health. CDR3s include the opening cysteine and the closing phenylalanine or tryptophan. The D gene is left open where the match is weak. Only some rows state a clone size, as once, few, many or a class for expanded clones.

J gene: TRBJ2-7; D gene: NA; CDR3 length: 15; V gene: TRBV5-1; clone size: many; CDR3 protein: CASSLGTANSYEQYF
J gene: TRBJ2-1; D gene: NA; CDR3 length: 15; V gene: TRBV12-3/TRBV12-4; clone size: NA; CDR3 protein: CASSQTRRRGNEQFF
J gene: TRBJ2-7; D gene: NA; CDR3 length: 13; V gene: TRBV6-5; clone size: medium-sized; CDR3 protein: CASSYAPTYEQYF
J gene: TRBJ2-3; D gene: NA; CDR3 length: 11; V gene: TRBV3-1; clone size: many; CDR3 protein: CASSQSDTQYF
J gene: TRBJ1-2; D gene: NA; CDR3 length: 14; V gene: TRBV20-1; clone size: NA; CDR3 protein: CSARVGVGFHGYTF
J gene: TRBJ2-7; D gene: NA; CDR3 length: 13; V gene: TRBV6-6; clone size: NA; CDR3 protein: CASSSQGNYEQYF
J gene: TRBJ2-7; D gene: NA; CDR3 length: 14; V gene: TRBV7-2; clone size: many; CDR3 protein: CASSLVGPPGEQYF
J gene: TRBJ2-1; D gene: TRBD2; CDR3 length: 15; V gene: TRBV19; clone size: many; CDR3 protein: CASSILLAAGNEQFF
J gene: TRBJ1-3; D gene: TRBD1; CDR3 length: 15; V gene: TRBV7-9; clone size: few; CDR3 protein: CASSFRQGAENTIYF
J gene: TRBJ2-7; D gene: TRBD2; CDR3 length: 16; V gene: TRBV6-2/TRBV6-3; clone size: NA; CDR3 protein: CASSYQLAGDSYEQYF
J gene: TRBJ2-1; D gene: NA; CDR3 length: 12; V gene: TRBV28; clone size: many; CDR3 protein: CASSILLGEQFF
J gene: TRBJ2-1; D gene: TRBD2; CDR3 length: 19; V gene: TRBV12-3/TRBV12-4; clone size: few; CDR3 protein: CASSFRLAGELSSYNEQFF
J gene: TRBJ1-5; D gene: NA; CDR3 length: 15; V gene: TRBV6-1; clone size: few; CDR3 protein: CASTRGGNSNQPQHF
J gene: TRBJ2-1; D gene: NA; CDR3 length: 16; V gene: TRBV27; clone size: many; CDR3 protein: CASSLSGGETRNEQFF
J gene: TRBJ2-1; D gene: TRBD2; CDR3 length: 16; V gene: TRBV10-3; clone size: many; CDR3 protein: CATTGLAGGRGNEQFF
J gene: TRBJ2-7; D gene: NA; CDR3 length: 15; V gene: TRBV15; clone size: many; CDR3 protein: CATSREKGLTYEQYF